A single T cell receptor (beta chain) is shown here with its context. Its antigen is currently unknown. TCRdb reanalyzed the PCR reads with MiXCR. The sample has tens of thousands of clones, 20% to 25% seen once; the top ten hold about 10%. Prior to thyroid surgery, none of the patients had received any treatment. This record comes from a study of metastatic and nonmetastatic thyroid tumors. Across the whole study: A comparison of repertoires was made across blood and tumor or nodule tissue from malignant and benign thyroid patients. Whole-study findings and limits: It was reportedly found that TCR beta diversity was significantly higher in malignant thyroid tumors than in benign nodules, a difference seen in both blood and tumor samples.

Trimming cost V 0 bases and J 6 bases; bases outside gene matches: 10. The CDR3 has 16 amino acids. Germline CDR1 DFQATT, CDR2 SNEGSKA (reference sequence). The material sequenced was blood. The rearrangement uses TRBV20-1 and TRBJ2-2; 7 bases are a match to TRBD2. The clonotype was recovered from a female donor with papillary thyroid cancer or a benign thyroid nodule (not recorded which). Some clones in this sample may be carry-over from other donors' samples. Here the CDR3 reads CSARDQSGVLAGELFF. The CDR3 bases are TGCAGTGCTAGAGATCAAAGCGGGGTGTTGGCCGGGGAGCTGTTTTTT.